This T cell receptor (beta chain) was sequenced for a study of blood T cell repertoires in COVID-19. Everyone who took part was about 18 to 89 years old, and they came from roughly 25 US areas. Participants were placed into cohorts based on the clinical history they reported. A COVID-19 case had been met by exposed participants during the 2 weeks before study entry. Assay: immunoSEQ multiplex PCR; the TCRdb copy retains only in-frame clones and omits some. The top ten hold 1% of the sample, which has 350,000 or so clones, around nine tenths seen once. The sample comprised PBMCs or T cells enriched from blood (not recorded which). The TCR originated in a woman between 25 and 40 years old who had been exposed to COVID-19.

CDR3 DNA sequence: TGTGCCAGTAGTATCCTGGAGAGCTCCTACAATGAGCAGTTCTTC. Translating it yields CASSILESSYNEQFF. This chain connects TRBV19 to TRBJ2-1; D gene uncertain. V was shortened by 3 bases and J by 0 bases, with 9 bases between the two germline ends. Germline assignment: CDR1 LNHDA and CDR2 SQIVND (reference sequence). CDR3 length: 15 amino acids. The full variable domain, completed using reference TRBV19 and TRBJ2-1, is DGGITQSPKYLFRKEGQNVTLSCEQNLNHDAMYWYRQDPGQGLRLIYYSQIVNDFQKGDIAEGYSVSREKKESFPLTVTSAQKNPTAFYLCASSILESSYNEQFFGPGTRLTVL.